There are many counts of the clone carrying this TCR beta chain. Antigen specificity is unknown. This sample was included in a study of early T cells in non-severe SARS-CoV-2 infection. Study at large: Chains were not paired, and sequencing was done on bulk RNA from unsorted whole blood. Study outcomes and limitations: Anti-spike CD8 specificities were favored by VDJdb matching, whose results missed private and CD4 specificities.

Molecules of cDNA were individually given unique molecular identifiers that were attached to them. TCRdb re-called the 5' RACE reads through MiXCR, storing one row per CDR3 protein. The sample lists tens of thousands of distinct CDR3 sequences, more than 4% occurring once. The CDR3 runs 16 residues. CDR1 and CDR2 (germline): KGHSH, LQKENI. The germline V and J ends were trimmed by 1 base and 0 bases, with 10 bases remaining between them. The sequence derives from an adult who was a healthcare worker with PCR-confirmed SARS-CoV-2 infection or an uninfected control (not recorded which). Sequenced sample: whole blood. V is TRBV18 and J is TRBJ1-5, with no clear D. In DNA, the CDR3 is TGTGCCAGCTCACCACGAAGTTTGAATAGCAATCAGCCCCAGCATTTT. This encodes CASSPRSLNSNQPQHF.